These 16 T cell receptor beta chains originate from one sample sequenced in a study of blood T cell repertoires in COVID-19. Assay used: immunoSEQ multiplex PCR; TCRdb lists only in-frame clones, some missing. The profile shows a few hundred thousand clones, 70% to 90% of them singletons. Source material: peripheral blood. The receptors shown here come from a woman between 45 and 60 years old with active or convalescent COVID-19.

The rearrangement joins TRBV5-1 to TRBJ1-2, with D tentatively TRBD1 (5 bases). The CDR3 length is 15 residues. With 3 bases removed from V and 0 bases from J, the gap between germline ends came to 12 bases. From germline, CDR1 is SGHRS and CDR2 YFSETQ. CDR3 DNA sequence: TGCGCCAGCAGCTCTACAGGCATTACTAACTATGGCTACACCTTC. This codes for CASSSTGITNYGYTF.

The chain joins TRBV7-8 to TRBJ2-7, with a tentative D call TRBD2 (6 bases). V was shortened by 5 bases and J by 6 bases, with 14 bases between the two germline ends. Per germline, CDR1 SGHVS and CDR2 FQNEAQ. CDR3 length equals 13 residues. The CDR3 bases are TGTGCCAGCAGCCGCAGACTAGTCAGCGAGCAGTACTTC. It is translated as CASSRRLVSEQYF.

The V and J genes are TRBV29-1 and TRBJ2-2; D is possibly TRBD1 (5 bases). Trimming cost V 4 bases and J 6 bases, with 15 bases left between them. Germline V lookup: CDR1 SQVTM, CDR2 ANQGSEA. The CDR3 extends over 14 amino acids. The DNA for the CDR3 is TGCAGCGTTGCGGCAGGGTGGCTCTCCGGGGAGCTGTTTTTT. Encoded protein: CSVAAGWLSGELFF.

The V and J genes are TRBV20-1 and TRBJ2-1; 8 bases agree with TRBD2. CDR1 and CDR2 (germline): DFQATT, SNEGSKA (reference sequence). The CDR3 is made up of 14 amino acids. The V gene end was trimmed by 3 bases and the J gene end by 4 bases; junction bases not matched to a gene: 5. The CDR3, as DNA: TGCAGTGCTAGTAAGCGGGAGATGTACAATGAGCAGTTCTTC. Translated: CSASKREMYNEQFF.

The genes are TRBV9 and TRBJ2-2; the D is unclear. CDR1 is SGDLS, CDR2 YYNGEE, per germline. The ends were cut back, 5 bases at V and 5 bases at J, with 13 bases in the middle. The CDR3 is made up of 14 amino acids. CDR3 nucleotides: TGTGCCAGCAGAGGCCAGACTTCTACCGGGGAGCTGTTTTTT. Amino acid sequence: CASRGQTSTGELFF.

V usage is TRBV5-1 and J usage is TRBJ2-2, with D unresolved. Trimming removed 5 bases at V and 6 bases at J, with 11 bases between. CDR1 is SGHRS, CDR2 YFSETQ, per germline. The CDR3 runs 13 residues. CDR3 in amino acids: CASRSMPAGELFF. CDR3 nucleotide sequence: TGCGCCAGCAGGTCTATGCCCGCCGGGGAGCTGTTTTTT.

The chain uses TRBV2 and TRBJ1-5, with TRBD1 identical over 10 bases. The CDR3 covers 15 residues. V dropped 3 bases and J dropped 4; count of bases not matched to a gene: 3. Per the germline V gene, CDR1 is SNHLY and CDR2 is FYNNEI. The CDR3 loop is CASSEGTGDNQPQHF. The CDR3 nucleotides read TGTGCCAGCAGTGAGGGGACAGGGGATAATCAGCCCCAGCATTTT.

The genes are TRBV3-1 (or the pseudogene TRBV3-2) and TRBJ1-6; TRBD1 matches at 7 bases. CDR3 length equals 17 residues. V dropped 4 bases and J dropped 7; count of bases not matched to a gene: 13. CDR1 is LGHDT and CDR2 is YNNKEL in the germline V gene (reference sequence). CDR3 nucleotide sequence: TGTGCCAGCAGCCCCCTACCTAGGGACAGTGTGAATTCACCCCTCCACTTT. As protein: CASSPLPRDSVNSPLHF.

V gene TRBV6-2 or TRBV6-3 combines with J gene TRBJ1-4, with D maybe TRBD1 (5 bases). The CDR3 extends over 14 amino acids. Germline lookup yields CDR1 MNHEY and CDR2 SVGEGT. V was pared by 5 bases and J by 0 bases, with 7 bases between. The CDR3 is CASSTQATNEKLFF. In DNA, the CDR3 is TGTGCCAGCAGTACACAGGCAACTAATGAAAAACTGTTTTTT.

V and J are TRBV4-1 and TRBJ2-5; TRBD1 might be the D (5 bases). The V end was cut by 2 bases, the J end by 5 bases, with 15 bases between. The germline V gene encodes CDR1 MGHRA and CDR2 YSYEKL. This CDR3 spans 15 amino acids. The CDR3 region is CASSQLQGSGETQYF. CDR3 nucleotide sequence: TGCGCCAGCAGCCAACTTCAGGGTAGTGGGGAGACCCAGTACTTC.

The chain recombines TRBV7-8 with TRBJ2-7; tentatively, D is TRBD1 (6 bases). This CDR3 has 16 amino acids. Trimming shortened V by 1 base and J by 0 bases, and 13 bases separated the two germline ends. Germline values: CDR1 SGHVS, CDR2 FQNEAQ. Written as DNA, the CDR3 is TGTGCCAGCAGCTTAGTCGCACAGGGATACTCCTACGAGCAGTACTTC. The encoded protein is CASSLVAQGYSYEQYF.

This chain uses TRBV18 with TRBJ2-1; 7 bases map to TRBD1. Germline trimming cut 4 bases from V and 5 bases from J; bases unmatched to any gene: 8. The CDR3 has 15 residues. Germline values: CDR1 KGHSH, CDR2 LQKENI. CDR3 loop: CASSLPGQRNNEQFF. The CDR3 DNA reads as TGTGCCAGCTCACTACCGGGACAGCGGAACAATGAGCAGTTCTTC.

The CDR3 sequence: CASSLTWGQSTEAFF. The CDR3 DNA follows: TGTGCCAGCAGTTTAACATGGGGACAATCCACTGAAGCTTTCTTT. The chain employs TRBV28 and TRBJ1-1; D is perhaps TRBD1 (6 bases). Germline loops: CDR1 MDHEN, CDR2 SYDVKM. The CDR3 is made up of 15 amino acids. Trimming took off 2 bases at V and 4 bases at J, with 14 bases between the two ends.

The chain recombines TRBV29-1 with TRBJ2-7; 7 nucleotides agree with TRBD2. The junction had 10 bases not matched to a gene; V was cut back by 4 bases and J by 7 bases. This CDR3 region has 13 residues. The germline CDR1 and CDR2 sequences are SQVTM and ANQGSEA. The CDR3 is CSVAWGGEEEQYF. The CDR3 coding sequence is TGCAGCGTTGCCTGGGGAGGGGAAGAGGAGCAGTACTTC.

This chain uses TRBV30 with TRBJ1-1; tentative D call: TRBD1 (6 bases). Germline assignment: CDR1 GTSNPN and CDR2 SVGIG (reference sequence). This CDR3 region has 14 residues. Trimming pared 3 bases from V and 6 bases from J, leaving 17 bases between. For the CDR3, the DNA is TGTGCCTGGAGGTTCTACAGGGCAGGGGCTGAAGCTTTCTTT. Translated: CAWRFYRAGAEAFF.

The rearrangement uses TRBV5-8 and TRBJ2-1; perhaps TRBD1 as D (5 bases). Trimming removed 4 bases from V and 12 bases from J, with 14 bases in between. CDR1 and CDR2 from the germline V gene are SGHTS and YDEGEE. The CDR3 spans 12 residues. The CDR3 DNA reads TGTGCCAGCAGCCCATGGGGTAGGGGGCAGTTCTTC. Translated, it gives CASSPWGRGQFF.